Shown below are 14 T cell receptor beta chains from a single sample sequenced in a study of T cells in Graves' hyperthyroidism and ophthalmopathy (dated by TCRdb to between 2018 and 2021). To prepare the library, multiplex PCR was applied. TCRdb names Illumina HiSeq 2000 as the instrument used. The TCR beta CDR3 regions were amplified from the RNA transcripts. A first-round RT-PCR of the TCR CDR3 used the HTBI primer set with the Qiagen OneStep RT-PCR kit. The public reads were reprocessed in TCRdb via fastp at Q25 and MiXCR, keeping in-frame beta chains. Every CDR3 protein is listed once, alongside the most common genes and DNA of its rows. Across this sample there are approximately 570,000 distinct CDR3 sequences, with about 20% seen only once. The ten largest account for 40% to 50% of the sample. The sample consisted of blood. The receptors were gathered from a man aged 40-50 years with Graves' ophthalmopathy.

The chain uses TRBV9 and TRBJ2-1, with 11 positions matching TRBD2. The J segment lost 1 base and the V segment lost 4 bases, leaving 7 bases of the junction unmatched. The CDR3 loop spans 17 amino acids. Germline loops: CDR1 SGDLS, CDR2 YYNGEE. This chain's CDR3 is CASSLNIAGGSYNEQFF. The CDR3 region has the DNA TGTGCCAGCAGCCTAAATATAGCGGGAGGGTCCTACAATGAGCAGTTCTTC. The full variable domain, completed using reference TRBV9 and TRBJ2-1, is DSGVTQTPKHLITATGQRVTLRCSPRSGDLSVYWYQQSLDQGLQFLIQYYNGEERAKGNILERFSAQQFPDLHSELNLSSLELGDSALYFCASSLNIAGGSYNEQFFGPGTRLTVL.

J is TRBJ2-3 and V is TRBV6-1, with TRBD1 as a possible D gene (6 bases). The V end lost 6 bases, the J end lost 3 bases, and 16 bases lay between the germline ends. The CDR3 consists of 15 residues. Germline V lookup: CDR1 MNHNS, CDR2 SASEGT. The chain's CDR3 is CASRRDMSLTDTQYF. The DNA for the CDR3 is TGTGCCAGCAGGAGGGACATGTCACTTACAGATACGCAGTATTTT.

On this clonotype: A junction boundary mismatches the germline segment, possibly from a read error. The rearrangement links TRBV20-1 to TRBJ2-3; 8 bases align to TRBD2. The CDR3 spans 15 residues. From germline, CDR1 is DFQATT and CDR2 SNEGSKA (reference sequence). DNA of the CDR3: TGCGGTGCTGGCCTCCGGGGGGGGGCCTCAGATACGCAGTATTTT. The encoded protein is CGAGLRGGASDTQYF.

The CDR3 bases are TGTGCCAGCAGCTTCCAGGCTTACGGCTACACCTTC. This gives the protein CASSFQAYGYTF. The chain recombines TRBV7-9 with TRBJ1-2; unclear D gene. The CDR3 is 12 amino acids. Germline CDR1 SEHNR, CDR2 FQNEAQ (reference sequence). V lost 3 bases and J 8 bases, leaving 10 bases between the germline ends. Looking up the rest from reference TRBV7-9 and TRBJ1-2 gives the full variable domain: DTGVSQNPRHKITKRGQNVTFRCDPISEHNRLYWYRQTLGQGPEFLTYFQNEAQLEKSRLLSDRFSAERPKGSFSTLEIQRTEQGDSAMYLCASSFQAYGYTFGSGTRLTVV.

This clonotype was seen ten or more times. This rearrangement joins TRBV7-2 to TRBJ2-7; D may be TRBD2 (6 bases). CDR3 size: 13 residues. Germline CDR1 is SGHTA and CDR2 is FQGNSA. The V gene lost 3 bases and the J gene lost 4 bases, with 10 bases spanning the gap. The CDR3 DNA sequence: TGTGCCAGCAGCTTTTTGACTAGTTACGAGCAGTACTTC. It is translated as CASSFLTSYEQYF.

This clonotype was picked up a small number of times. The rearrangement uses TRBV28 and TRBJ2-1, with TRBD1 matching 11 bases. CDR3 size: 17 residues. Germline lookup yields CDR1 MDHEN and CDR2 SYDVKM. The V segment lost 11 bases and the J segment 0 bases; nucleotides outside the gene matches: 12. The CDR3 DNA reads as TGTGCCCTAACCAGGACAGGGGGCCAGCGCTCCTACAATGAGCAGTTCTTC. Its protein product is CALTRTGGQRSYNEQFF.

This clonotype was counted at least ten times. The chain combines TRBV3-1 with TRBJ2-3; perhaps TRBD2 as D (5 bases). The CDR3 runs 16 residues. Germline V gives CDR1 LGHDT, CDR2 YNNKEL (reference sequence). Trimming cost V 2 bases and J 4 bases, with 16 bases left between them. The CDR3 region is CASSQFLVAIADTQYF. The CDR3 DNA reads TGTGCCAGCAGCCAATTTCTCGTAGCGATCGCAGATACGCAGTATTTT.

This clonotype came up a few times. The rearrangement uses TRBV18 and TRBJ1-2; D perhaps matches TRBD1 (5 bases). This CDR3 comprises 13 residues. Trimming removed 5 bases from V and 7 bases from J, with 14 bases in between. CDR1 is KGHSH, CDR2 LQKENI, per germline. CDR3 in amino acids: CASSDLGVGGYTF. The CDR3 bases are TGTGCCAGCTCAGATTTGGGGGTCGGTGGCTACACCTTC.

V gene TRBV28 combines with J gene TRBJ2-7; 7 bases are a match to TRBD2. The J segment lost 2 bases and the V segment lost 8 bases, leaving 9 bases of the junction unmatched. CDR1 is MDHEN, CDR2 SYDVKM, per germline. CDR3 size: 14 residues. The CDR3 reads CASLSTSHTYEQYF. DNA of the CDR3: TGTGCCAGCCTCTCGACTAGCCACACCTACGAGCAGTACTTC.

This clonotype has more than one count but fewer than ten. The chain links TRBV28 to TRBJ1-1; D call uncertain. Looked up from germline, CDR1 is MDHEN and CDR2 is SYDVKM. V lost 10 bases to trimming and J lost 2 bases, with 11 bases between them. The CDR3 contains 12 residues. The CDR3 DNA is TGTGCCACCTTAACAGTAAACACTGAAGCTTTCTTT. As protein: CATLTVNTEAFF.

J is TRBJ2-5 and V is TRBV19; D remains ambiguous. This CDR3 has 13 residues. V was clipped by 0 bases and J by 4 bases, with 6 bases between them. Germline V gives CDR1 LNHDA, CDR2 SQIVND (reference sequence). This CDR3 is CASSIDVRETQYF. The DNA for the CDR3 is TGTGCCAGTAGTATAGATGTACGAGAGACCCAGTACTTC.

The genes are TRBV20-1 and TRBJ2-1; D is tentatively TRBD1 or TRBD2 (5 bases each). The V and J ends lost 5 bases and 2 bases respectively, with 13 bases between them. The CDR3 is 14 amino acids. Germline CDR1 is DFQATT and CDR2 is SNEGSKA (reference sequence). CDR3 region: CSAQTGTTYNEQFF. DNA for the CDR3: TGCAGTGCTCAAACCGGGACGACCTACAATGAGCAGTTCTTC.

The chain joins TRBV12-3 or TRBV12-4 to TRBJ2-7; D perhaps matches TRBD1 (5 bases). The CDR3 is 12 amino acids. V was pared by 8 bases and J by 6 bases, with 14 bases between. CDR3 nucleotides: TGTGCCAGCGCCAGGGATTTAGGCGAGCAGTACTTC. Its protein is CASARDLGEQYF.

The rearrangement links TRBV29-1 to TRBJ2-1, with D maybe TRBD2 (7 bases). This CDR3 region has 13 residues. Trimming took off 7 bases at V and 6 bases at J, with 16 bases between the two ends. Germline V gene lookup returns CDR1 SQVTM and CDR2 ANQGSEA. The CDR3 region is CSAQGRGGNEQFF. The CDR3 bases are TGCAGCGCTCAGGGGAGGGGGGGCAATGAGCAGTTCTTC.